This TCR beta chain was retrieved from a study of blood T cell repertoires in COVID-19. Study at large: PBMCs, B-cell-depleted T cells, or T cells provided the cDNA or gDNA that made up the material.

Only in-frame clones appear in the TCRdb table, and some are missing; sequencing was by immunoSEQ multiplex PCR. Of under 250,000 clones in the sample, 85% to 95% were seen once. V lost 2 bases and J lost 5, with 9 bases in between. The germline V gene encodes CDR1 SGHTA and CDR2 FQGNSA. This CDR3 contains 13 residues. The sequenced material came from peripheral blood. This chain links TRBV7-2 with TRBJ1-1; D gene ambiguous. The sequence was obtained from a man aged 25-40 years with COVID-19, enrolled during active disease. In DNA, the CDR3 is TGTGCCAGCAGCTTATTCGTACAGACTGAAGCTTTCTTT. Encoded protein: CASSLFVQTEAFF.